The 32 T cell receptor beta chains presented below share a single source sample, sequenced in a study of shared clonotypes between healthy human individuals. Repertoires were generated with immunoSEQ multiplex PCR, while TCRdb's copy carries only in-frame clones and drops some. The profile shows over a million clones, around 78% of them singletons. The sequencing sample was made of memory CD4+ T cells from PBMCs. Subset in this sample: CD45RA-negative fraction. These TCRs come from a man aged 18 to 30 in good health. Some clones in this sample may be carry-over from other donors' samples.

The chain has TRBV4-3 and TRBJ2-1; 10 bases are shared with TRBD2. Trimming removed 2 bases from V and 5 bases from J; junction bases left unmatched: 0. CDR1 is LGHNA, CDR2 YSLEER, per germline. This CDR3 has 14 amino acids. The CDR3: CASSQLAGDNEQFF. In nucleotides, the CDR3 is TGCGCCAGCAGCCAACTAGCGGGAGACAATGAGCAGTTCTTC.

This rearrangement joins TRBV18 to TRBJ2-5; 7 bases are shared with TRBD1. Looked up from germline, CDR1 is KGHSH and CDR2 is LQKENI. This CDR3 comprises 16 residues. The trim removed 3 bases at V and 4 bases at J, leaving 11 bases unmatched. The CDR3 protein is CASSPYSGQSIETQYF. In DNA, the CDR3 is TGTGCCAGCTCACCGTATTCGGGACAGAGTATAGAGACCCAGTACTTC.

The CDR3 spells CASSQVGGREDTIYF. The CDR3 nucleotides are TGCGCCAGCAGCCAAGTTGGCGGCAGGGAGGACACCATATATTTT. The V gene is TRBV4-1, the J gene TRBJ1-3; tentative D call: TRBD1 (5 bases). CDR3 length equals 15 residues. V dropped 1 base and J dropped 8 bases, with 15 bases sitting between them. Looked up from germline, CDR1 is MGHRA and CDR2 is YSYEKL.

This chain connects TRBV6-6 to TRBJ2-3, with D possibly called TRBD1 or TRBD2 (5 bases each). Trimming took 6 bases from V and 2 from J, leaving 18 bases between them. Germline V gives CDR1 MNHNY, CDR2 SVGAGI (reference sequence). The CDR3 runs to 16 residues. CDR3 amino acids: CASRHRGVLATDTQYF. CDR3 bases: TGTGCCAGCAGGCACCGAGGGGTCCTTGCCACAGATACGCAGTATTTT.

This chain connects TRBV5-8 to TRBJ1-5, with D possibly matching TRBD1 (6 bases). V was pared by 0 bases and J by 6 bases, with 13 bases between. CDR1 SGHTS and CDR2 YDEGEE come from the germline V gene. There are 15 residues in the CDR3. In nucleotides, the CDR3 is TGTGCCAGCAGCTTGGAGTCAGGGGTTGGTCAGCCCCAGCATTTT. Its translation: CASSLESGVGQPQHF.

This clone was seen once. This chain joins TRBV5-1 and TRBJ1-2; 7 bases match TRBD1. The ends lost 6 bases at V and 2 bases at J; junction bases unmatched: 7. The germline V gene encodes CDR1 SGHRS and CDR2 YFSETQ. This CDR3 contains 14 residues. Here the CDR3 DNA reads TGCGCCAGCACGGTTGGGACAGTGAACTATGGCTACACCTTC. Translating it yields CASTVGTVNYGYTF. The full variable domain, completed using reference TRBV5-1 and TRBJ1-2, is KAGVTQTPRYLIKTRGQQVTLSCSPISGHRSVSWYQQTPGQGLQFLFEYFSETQRNKGNFPGRFSGRQFSNSRSEMNVSTLELGDSALYLCASTVGTVNYGYTFGSGTRLTVV.

The CDR3 region has the DNA TGTGCCAGCAGGAGCGAGACCTACGAGCAGTACTTC. Protein product: CASRSETYEQYF. The V call is TRBV28, the J call TRBJ2-7; D is undetermined. V was cut by 6 bases and J by 2 bases, with 8 bases left in between. Germline lookup yields CDR1 MDHEN and CDR2 SYDVKM. The length of the CDR3 is 12 residues.

Note on this clone: This CDR3 is also generated by other DNA sequences in the sample. The chain carries TRBV5-1 and TRBJ2-3; 7 bases fit TRBD1. The junction had 2 bases not matched to a gene; V was cut back by 0 bases and J by 1 base. Germline V gene data show CDR1 as SGHRS and CDR2 as YFSETQ. The CDR3 is 15 residues long. The CDR3, as DNA: TGCGCCAGCAGCTTGGGACAGGGAGGCACAGATACGCAGTATTTT. Amino acid sequence: CASSLGQGGTDTQYF.

A remark on this clone: Distinct nucleotide sequences in the sample also encode this CDR3. This chain uses TRBV4-3 with TRBJ2-3, with 7 bases fitting TRBD2. V trimming: 1 base; J trimming: 0 bases; junction bases outside the gene matches: 4. Germline CDR1 LGHNA, CDR2 YSLEER. This CDR3 is 16 amino acids long. The CDR3 nucleotides read TGCGCCAGCAGCCAAGCTAGTAGCGGGAGCACAGATACGCAGTATTTT. Protein: CASSQASSGSTDTQYF.

The V and J genes are TRBV7-9 and TRBJ1-4; the D is unclear. Trimming stripped 2 bases from V and 7 bases from J, with 11 bases between. This CDR3 region has 14 residues. The germline gives CDR1 SEHNR, CDR2 FQNEAQ (reference sequence). In nucleotides, the CDR3 is TGTGCCAGCAGCTTAAACATCCGAGGTGAAAAACTGTTTTTT. This translates into CASSLNIRGEKLFF.

This clone was seen more than once but under ten times. The rearrangement links TRBV9 to TRBJ1-1, with D perhaps TRBD1 (6 bases). CDR1 and CDR2 (germline): SGDLS, YYNGEE. Trimming cost V 1 base and J 6 bases, with 13 bases left between them. This CDR3 has 14 residues. The CDR3 bases are TGTGCCAGCAGCGTAACTCAGGGGATGTCTGAAGCTTTCTTT. The encoded protein is CASSVTQGMSEAFF.

This rearrangement joins TRBV19 to TRBJ2-7; 7 nucleotides line up with TRBD2. Germline V gene data show CDR1 as LNHDA and CDR2 as SQIVND (reference sequence). With V trimmed by 2 bases and J by 5 bases, 12 bases remained unmatched. The CDR3 spans 16 residues. The CDR3 reads CASSILFSREVNEQYF. CDR3 sequence (DNA): TGTGCCAGTAGTATACTGTTCAGCCGGGAGGTCAACGAGCAGTACTTC.

The chain carries TRBV2 and TRBJ2-5; D may correspond to TRBD1 or TRBD2 (5 bases each). V lost 6 bases and J lost 5, with 19 bases in between. CDR3 size: 15 residues. Germline-derived CDR1 and CDR2 are SNHLY and FYNNEI. The CDR3 loop reads CASSELGGTGETQYF. Here the CDR3 DNA reads TGTGCCAGCAGCGAACTTGGGGGTACCGGGGAGACCCAGTACTTC. Based on the CDR3 plus reference TRBV2 and TRBJ2-5, the full variable domain is EPEVTQTPSHQVTQMGQEVILRCVPISNHLYFYWYRQILGQKVEFLVSFYNNEISEKSEIFDDQFSVERPDGSNFTLKIRSTKLEDSAMYFCASSELGGTGETQYFGPGTRLLVL.

This clone was observed a few times. This rearrangement joins TRBV28 to TRBJ1-1, with 10 positions matching TRBD1. Germline V gene lookup returns CDR1 MDHEN and CDR2 SYDVKM. The V and J ends lost 6 bases and 5 bases, in that order; junction bases with no gene match: 6. This CDR3 region has 14 residues. CDR3 amino acids: CASRDRGSRTEAFF. CDR3 DNA sequence: TGTGCCAGCAGGGACAGGGGGAGTAGGACTGAAGCTTTCTTT.

The chain uses TRBV29-1 and TRBJ2-7; D ambiguous. CDR3 size: 11 residues. Per the germline V gene, CDR1 is SQVTM and CDR2 is ANQGSEA. Between the trimmed V and J ends, which lost 6 bases and 3 bases, there was a span of 9 bases. The CDR3 protein is CSVSRNYEQYF. For the CDR3, the DNA is TGCAGCGTATCAAGGAACTACGAGCAGTACTTC.

The chain recombines TRBV28 with TRBJ1-2; no clear D. V gave up 1 base and J gave up 3 bases, with 6 bases separating them. Germline V CDR1 and CDR2: MDHEN, SYDVKM. This CDR3 contains 13 residues. Written as DNA, the CDR3 is TGTGCCAGCAGTTTATTGAGGGACTATGGCTACACCTTC. Translating gives CASSLLRDYGYTF.

This clone was recorded only once. This chain joins TRBV20-1 and TRBJ2-7; tentatively, D is TRBD1 (5 bases). The CDR3 runs 11 residues. Deletions cut 2 bases from V and 6 bases from J, with 8 bases between. Germline V gene data show CDR1 as DFQATT and CDR2 as SNEGSKA (reference sequence). In nucleotides, the CDR3 is TGCAGTGCTAGACAGGGAAGCGAGCAGTACTTC. Translation gives CSARQGSEQYF.

This clone was observed a few times. This chain links TRBV12-5 with TRBJ2-5; 7 bases map to TRBD2. The V segment lost 4 bases and the J segment 1 base; nucleotides outside the gene matches: 6. Germline CDR1 LGHNT, CDR2 FRNRAP. This CDR3 has 15 amino acids. The CDR3 nucleotides are TGTGCTAGTGGTTCCGCATCTAGCGGCCAAGAGACCCAGTACTTC. This codes for CASGSASSGQETQYF.

A few counts support this clone. The CDR3 loop is CASSPVLRNTIYF. The CDR3 nucleotides read TGTGCCAGCTCACCAGTGTTGAGAAACACCATATATTTT. The rearrangement joins TRBV18 to TRBJ1-3; no firm D call. The germline V gene encodes CDR1 KGHSH and CDR2 LQKENI. V lost 2 bases and J lost 5, with 7 bases in between. This CDR3 is 13 amino acids long.

This clone was found a few times. This sample also contains other DNA sequences that code for the same CDR3. This chain connects TRBV7-2 to TRBJ2-1; unclear D gene. The CDR3 loop spans 13 amino acids. With 3 bases removed from V and 2 bases from J, the gap between germline ends came to 5 bases. CDR1 and CDR2 (germline): SGHTA, FQGNSA. The CDR3 DNA reads as TGTGCCAGCAGCTTCACCGCCTACAATGAGCAGTTCTTC. Its translation is CASSFTAYNEQFF.

The rearrangement links TRBV7-2 to TRBJ2-7; unclear D gene. The V and J ends lost 5 bases and 3 bases respectively, with 5 bases between them. CDR3 size: 11 residues. Germline V gene sequence: CDR1 SGHTA, CDR2 FQGNSA. The CDR3, as DNA: TGTGCCAGCAGCACCCACTACGAGCAGTACTTC. Protein sequence: CASSTHYEQYF.

The chain uses TRBV6-5 and TRBJ1-5; D is unresolved. CDR1 MNHEY and CDR2 SVGAGI come from the germline V gene. V dropped 5 bases and J dropped 8 bases, with 16 bases sitting between them. The CDR3 has 14 residues. In nucleotides, the CDR3 is TGTGCCAGCAGTGACCGATCGAGGGAGGAGCCCCAGCATTTT. Protein product: CASSDRSREEPQHF.

About this clone: The sample carries other DNA sequences with the same CDR3. The chain uses TRBV7-2 and TRBJ1-5; D unclear. Germline CDR1 and CDR2: SGHTA and FQGNSA. Trimming cost V 1 base and J 3 bases, with 7 bases left between them. The CDR3 is 14 residues long. The CDR3 coding sequence is TGTGCCAGCAGCTTAGAGGGAGCCAATCAGCCCCAGCATTTT. Amino acid sequence: CASSLEGANQPQHF.

This clone was seen once. V usage is TRBV7-9 and J usage is TRBJ2-7; D unresolved. Deletions cut 5 bases from V and 0 bases from J, with 17 bases between. The CDR3 totals 16 residues. Looked up from germline, CDR1 is SEHNR and CDR2 is FQNEAQ (reference sequence). Written as DNA, the CDR3 is TGTGCCAGCAGCCGGCCCGGTAGGGATCTCTCCTACGAGCAGTACTTC. Protein: CASSRPGRDLSYEQYF.

Comments on this clone: The same CDR3 can be traced to other DNA sequences in this sample. This chain joins TRBV27 and TRBJ1-4, with TRBD1 as a possible D gene (5 bases). Trimming took off 3 bases at V and 7 bases at J, with 9 bases between the two ends. CDR1 is MNHEY and CDR2 is SMNVEV in the germline V gene (reference sequence). The CDR3 covers 13 residues. This CDR3 reads CASSFRGGEKLFF. In DNA form, the CDR3 reads TGTGCCAGCAGTTTTAGGGGTGGTGAAAAACTGTTTTTT.

The CDR3 loop reads CASSSKVAFF. The CDR3 nucleotides are TGTGCCAGCAGTTCCAAGGTGGCTTTCTTT. The chain employs TRBV28 and TRBJ1-1; no firm D call. CDR1 MDHEN and CDR2 SYDVKM come from the germline V gene. V dropped 4 bases and J dropped 11 bases, with 8 bases sitting between them. CDR3 length: 10 residues.

This clone came up many times. This chain links TRBV5-1 with TRBJ2-2, with TRBD2 matching over 7 bases. The CDR3 has 15 residues. Trimming cost V 4 bases and J 4 bases; bases outside gene matches: 7. Per the germline V gene, CDR1 is SGHRS and CDR2 is YFSETQ. CDR3 amino acids: CASSAQGGATGELFF. DNA of the CDR3: TGCGCCAGCAGCGCCCAGGGAGGGGCCACCGGGGAGCTGTTTTTT.

V gene TRBV10-3 combines with J gene TRBJ2-7; 9 bases map to TRBD1. This CDR3 has 14 residues. V was pared by 6 bases and J by 0 bases, with 3 bases of the junction left unmatched. Germline values: CDR1 ENHRY, CDR2 SYGVKD. The CDR3 DNA follows: TGTGCCATCAGCAAACAGGGGGCCTCCTACGAGCAGTACTTC. It is translated as CAISKQGASYEQYF.

V usage is TRBV5-4 and J usage is TRBJ1-1, with D hard to call. V was cut by 3 bases and J by 2 bases, with 17 bases left in between. The V gene's germline CDR1 is SGHNT and CDR2 YYREEE (reference sequence). The CDR3 sequence is 16 residues long. The CDR3 region is CASSSPQRRGNTEAFF. Written as DNA, the CDR3 is TGTGCCAGCAGCTCCCCCCAACGGCGGGGAAACACTGAAGCTTTCTTT.

The V call is TRBV7-6, the J call TRBJ1-5; the match to TRBD1 covers 8 bases. Germline lookup yields CDR1 SGHVS and CDR2 FNYEAQ. The CDR3 is 15 residues long. With 5 bases clipped from V and 7 bases from J, the junction kept 10 bases outside the gene matches. The DNA for the CDR3 is TGTGCCAGCAGCCCCAACTCGGACAGGGCACAGCCCCAGCATTTT. Protein sequence: CASSPNSDRAQPQHF. Full variable domain (rest looked up from reference TRBV7-6 and TRBJ1-5): GAGVSQSPRYKVTKRGQDVALRCDPISGHVSLYWYRQALGQGPEFLTYFNYEAQQDKSGLPNDRFSAERPEGSISTLTIQRTEQRDSAMYRCASSPNSDRAQPQHFGDGTRLSIL.

The chain combines TRBV11-2 with TRBJ2-5; 7 positions agree with TRBD1. Germline values: CDR1 SGHAT, CDR2 FQNNGV. The CDR3 runs 13 residues. With V trimmed by 5 bases and J by 4 bases, 4 bases remained unmatched. The CDR3 reads CASSTTGAETQYF. CDR3 bases: TGTGCCAGCAGCACCACAGGGGCAGAGACCCAGTACTTC.

The chain carries TRBV7-3 and TRBJ2-1, with D maybe TRBD2 (5 bases). The CDR3 totals 15 residues. Germline V gene sequence: CDR1 SGHTA, CDR2 FQGTGA. Trimming pared 4 bases from V and 4 bases from J, leaving 14 bases between. In DNA form, the CDR3 reads TGTGCCAGCAGCTCGAGAGGGCTCGGGTACAATGAGCAGTTCTTC. Its translation: CASSSRGLGYNEQFF.